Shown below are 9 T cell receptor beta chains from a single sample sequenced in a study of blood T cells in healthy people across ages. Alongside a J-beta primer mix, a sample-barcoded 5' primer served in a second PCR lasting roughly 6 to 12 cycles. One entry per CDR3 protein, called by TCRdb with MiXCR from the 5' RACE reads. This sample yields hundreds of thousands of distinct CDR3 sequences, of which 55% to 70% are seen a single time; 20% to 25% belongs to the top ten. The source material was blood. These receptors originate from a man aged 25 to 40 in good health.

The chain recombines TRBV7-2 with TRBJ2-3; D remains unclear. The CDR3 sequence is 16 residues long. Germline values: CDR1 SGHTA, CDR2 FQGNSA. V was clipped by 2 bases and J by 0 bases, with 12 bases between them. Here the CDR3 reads CASSLSPAPSTDTQYF. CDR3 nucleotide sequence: TGTGCCAGCAGCTTATCCCCGGCCCCTAGCACAGATACGCAGTATTTT.

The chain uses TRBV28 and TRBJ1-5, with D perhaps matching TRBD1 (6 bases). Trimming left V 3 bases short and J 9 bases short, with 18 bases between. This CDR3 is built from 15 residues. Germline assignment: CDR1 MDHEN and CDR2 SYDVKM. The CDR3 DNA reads TGTGCCAGCAGTTTGGCAGGGGCCTTGTCCTTGCCCCAGCATTTT. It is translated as CASSLAGALSLPQHF.

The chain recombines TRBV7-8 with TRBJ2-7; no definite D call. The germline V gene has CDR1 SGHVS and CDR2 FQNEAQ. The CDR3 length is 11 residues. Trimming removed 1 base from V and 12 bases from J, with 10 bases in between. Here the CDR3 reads CASSLETVRYF. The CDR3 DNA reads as TGTGCCAGCAGCTTAGAGACGGTGAGGTACTTC.

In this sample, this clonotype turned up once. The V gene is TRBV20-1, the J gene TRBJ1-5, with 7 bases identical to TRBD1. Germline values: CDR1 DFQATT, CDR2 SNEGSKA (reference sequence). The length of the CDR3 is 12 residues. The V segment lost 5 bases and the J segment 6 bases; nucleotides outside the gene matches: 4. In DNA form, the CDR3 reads TGCAGTGCTCTAGGGGGCAGTCAGCCCCAGCATTTT. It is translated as CSALGGSQPQHF.

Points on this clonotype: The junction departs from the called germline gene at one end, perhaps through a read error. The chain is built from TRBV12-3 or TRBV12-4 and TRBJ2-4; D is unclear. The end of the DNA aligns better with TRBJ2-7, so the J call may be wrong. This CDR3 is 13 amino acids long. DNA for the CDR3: TGTGCCAACAGTTTGCAGAGCTCCTACGAGCAGTACTTC. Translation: CANSLQSSYEQYF.

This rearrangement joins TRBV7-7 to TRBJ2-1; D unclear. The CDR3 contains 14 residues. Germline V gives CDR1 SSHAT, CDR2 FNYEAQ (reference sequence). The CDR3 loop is CASSVGNGANEQFF. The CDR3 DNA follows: TGTGCTAGCTCGGTTGGCAACGGAGCCAATGAGCAGTTCTTC.

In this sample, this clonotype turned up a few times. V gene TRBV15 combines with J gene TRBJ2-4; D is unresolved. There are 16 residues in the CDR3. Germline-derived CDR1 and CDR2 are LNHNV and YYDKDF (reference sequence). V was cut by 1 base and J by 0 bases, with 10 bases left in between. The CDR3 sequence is CATSRGFQIAKNIQYF. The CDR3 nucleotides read TGTGCCACCAGCAGAGGATTCCAGATAGCCAAAAACATTCAGTACTTC. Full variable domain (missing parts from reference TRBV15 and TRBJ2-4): DAMVIQNPRYQVTQFGKPVTLSCSQTLNHNVMYWYQQKSSQAPKLLFHYYDKDFNNEADTPDNFQSRRPNTSFCFLDIRSPGLGDTAMYLCATSRGFQIAKNIQYFGAGTRLSVL.

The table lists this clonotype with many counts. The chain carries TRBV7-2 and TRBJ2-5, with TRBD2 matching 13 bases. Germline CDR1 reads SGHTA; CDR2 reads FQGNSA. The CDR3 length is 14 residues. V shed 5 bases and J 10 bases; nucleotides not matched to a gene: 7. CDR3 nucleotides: TGTGCCAGCAGCCCAAATACTAGCGGGGGGGACCAGTACTTC. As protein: CASSPNTSGGDQYF.

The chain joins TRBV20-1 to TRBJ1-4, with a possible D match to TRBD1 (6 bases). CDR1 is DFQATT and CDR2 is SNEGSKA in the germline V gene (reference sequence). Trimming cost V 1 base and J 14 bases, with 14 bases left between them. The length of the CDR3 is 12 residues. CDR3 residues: CSARGGGDRLFF. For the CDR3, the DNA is TGCAGTGCTAGAGGGGGTGGTGACAGGCTGTTTTTT.